This is a list of T cell receptor beta chains from one sample in a study of long-term antiretroviral therapy in people with HIV. Using immunoSEQ multiplex PCR, the repertoire was profiled, and TCRdb retains in-frame clones only, with some absent. Altogether around 12,000 clones are present, roughly nine tenths being singletons, with the ten largest covering 22%. This material consisted of unsorted PBMCs, taken 2.1 years after starting antiretroviral therapy. Receptors originate from a woman in her thirties or forties with HIV. Each CDR3 is given with its conserved first and last residue.

V gene | CDR3 protein
TRBV19 | CASSGGAGGDTQYF
TRBV9 | CASSAGGAGPQETQYF
TRBV4-3 | CASSQPNEKLFF
TRBV5-1 | CASSLGPGGSYNSPLHF
TRBV4-1 | CASSQVSTGWDEKLFF
TRBV6-1 | CASSEAGTGRWYF
TRBV30 | CAWSGGAGIYGYTF
TRBV5-4 | CASNRLGGVTGTEAFF
TRBV5-5 | CASSQGRVLPYEQYF
TRBV6-6 | CASSYGTKNSPLHF
TRBV11-3 | CASSRGGGYGYTF
TRBV7-2 | CASSLRTSGTNTGELFF
TRBV5-1 | CASSIWAGGGRSEAFF
TRBV6-5 | CASSGQGAVDTIYF
TRBV10-3 | CAISERATQETQYF
TRBV5-5 | CASSGRQGVWRETQYF
TRBV6-6 | CASSARFNQPQHF
TRBV18 | CASSRTSGAHRSYNEQFF
TRBV11-1 | CASSGPGTATDTQYF
TRBV30 | CAWSRLSSYNEQFF
TRBV10-3 | CAISVQGNEQFF
TRBV4-2 | CASSYGTTSNEQFF
TRBV27 | CASSFGREFTDTQYF
TRBV30 | CAWSSQKNQPQHF